A single sample is the source of the 17 T cell receptor beta chains below, sequenced in a study of T cell responses to AZD1222 COVID-19 vaccine. Some clones are missing from TCRdb's copy, which holds only in-frame ones; the method was immunoSEQ multiplex PCR. The data show some 120,000 clones, roughly nine tenths seen once. The source material was peripheral blood, sampled on day 0 of AZD1222 vaccination. The source is an adult in good health.

This chain connects TRBV6-5 to TRBJ2-7, with 9 bases fitting TRBD1. This CDR3 contains 14 residues. V trimming: 6 bases; J trimming: 3 bases; junction bases outside the gene matches: 6. The germline CDR1 and CDR2 sequences are MNHEY and SVGAGI. CDR3 in amino acids: CASSPGQGFYEQYF. In DNA, the CDR3 is TGTGCCAGCAGCCCGGGACAGGGTTTCTACGAGCAGTACTTC.

This clone was picked up a small number of times. The chain combines TRBV28 with TRBJ1-2; a weak D match, TRBD1 (5 bases). Trimming took off 9 bases at V and 4 bases at J, with 18 bases between the two ends. CDR1 is MDHEN and CDR2 is SYDVKM in the germline V gene. The CDR3 totals 14 residues. The CDR3 region is CASASGERTYGYTF. DNA of the CDR3: TGTGCCAGTGCTTCGGGGGAGCGTACCTATGGCTACACCTTC.

CDR3 sequence reads: CSASKLAGNNEQFF. The CDR3, as DNA: TGCAGTGCTAGTAAACTAGCGGGGAACAATGAGCAGTTCTTC. The chain employs TRBV20-1 and TRBJ2-1; 10 bases line up with TRBD2. Germline trimming cut 3 bases from V and 5 bases from J; bases unmatched to any gene: 4. Germline V CDR1 and CDR2: DFQATT, SNEGSKA (reference sequence). The CDR3 contains 14 residues.

This clone was seen a single time. The chain employs TRBV10-2 and TRBJ1-2; 8 nucleotides agree with TRBD1. Trimming at V came to 9 bases and at J to 1 base, leaving 1 base not matched to a gene. The CDR3 spans 12 residues. The germline gives CDR1 WSHSY, CDR2 SAAADI. This chain's CDR3 is CASGQGNYGYTF. The CDR3 bases are TGCGCCAGTGGACAGGGTAACTATGGCTACACCTTC.

The rearrangement joins TRBV19 to TRBJ1-2; 7 bases match TRBD1. The V gene's germline CDR1 is LNHDA and CDR2 SQIVND (reference sequence). With 9 bases clipped from V and 5 bases from J, the junction kept 9 bases outside the gene matches. This CDR3 comprises 13 residues. The CDR3 nucleotides read TGTGCCAGCGCCTCTCAGGGGGGGTATGGCTACACCTTC. This translates into CASASQGGYGYTF.

The sample holds one count of this clone. The V and J genes are TRBV28 and TRBJ1-2; unclear D gene. Trimming left V 5 bases short and J 2 bases short, with 9 bases between. CDR1 MDHEN and CDR2 SYDVKM come from the germline V gene. The CDR3 runs 13 residues. The CDR3 DNA is TGTGCCAGCAGTCCCGACTGGAACTATGGCTACACCTTC. As protein: CASSPDWNYGYTF.

The sample holds a few counts of this clone. This sequence joins TRBV7-9 and TRBJ2-3; the match to TRBD1 covers 9 bases. CDR3 length: 19 amino acids. J was trimmed by 0 bases and V by 2 bases; bases with no gene match: 12. Germline assignment: CDR1 SEHNR and CDR2 FQNEAQ (reference sequence). CDR3 bases: TGTGCCAGCAGCTTACCAATTACAGGGGGCCGGCCTAGCACAGATACGCAGTATTTT. Translating gives CASSLPITGGRPSTDTQYF. The complete variable domain, with remaining parts taken from reference TRBV7-9 and TRBJ2-3, reads DTGVSQNPRHKITKRGQNVTFRCDPISEHNRLYWYRQTLGQGPEFLTYFQNEAQLEKSRLLSDRFSAERPKGSFSTLEIQRTEQGDSAMYLCASSLPITGGRPSTDTQYFGPGTRLTVL.

DNA for the CDR3: TGTGCCAGCAGCTTGGAGTCAAGCGGCTCCTACGAGCAGTACTTC. It translates to CASSLESSGSYEQYF. The gene calls are TRBV5-8 and TRBJ2-7; perhaps TRBD2 as D (5 bases). With 0 bases removed from V and 0 bases from J, the gap between germline ends came to 10 bases. The CDR3 has 15 amino acids. Germline CDR1 is SGHTS and CDR2 is YDEGEE.

The chain carries TRBV14 and TRBJ2-7; D tentatively fits TRBD1 or TRBD2 (5 bases each). The CDR3 contains 14 residues. Trimming pared 1 base from V and 2 bases from J, leaving 9 bases between. CDR1 and CDR2 from the germline V gene are SGHDN and FVKESK. CDR3 nucleotide sequence: TGTGCCAGCAGCCAAGGCAGGGACCCCTACGAGCAGTACTTC. This encodes CASSQGRDPYEQYF.

The CDR3 reads CASSQDRAGGELFF. The DNA of the CDR3 is TGTGCCAGCAGCCAAGATCGGGCGGGCGGGGAGCTGTTTTTT. The chain joins TRBV4-2 to TRBJ2-2; tentative D call: TRBD2 (5 bases). Germline V gene sequence: CDR1 LGHNA, CDR2 YNFKEQ. The V gene lost 0 bases and the J gene lost 7 bases, with 9 bases spanning the gap. The CDR3 covers 14 residues.

This chain joins TRBV7-9 and TRBJ1-6; D unclear. The germline V gene encodes CDR1 SEHNR and CDR2 FQNEAQ (reference sequence). Deletions cut 3 bases from V and 7 bases from J, with 10 bases between. The CDR3 runs to 14 residues. In DNA, the CDR3 is TGTGCCAGCAGCTTCTTGACAACAAATTCACCCCTCCACTTT. Protein product: CASSFLTTNSPLHF.

The chain carries TRBV28 and TRBJ2-7, with TRBD1 identical over 9 bases. V lost 8 bases and J lost 6; bases outside the gene matches: 11. The CDR3 loop spans 14 amino acids. Per germline, CDR1 MDHEN and CDR2 SYDVKM. CDR3 amino acids: CASATGTGIGEQYF. CDR3 coding DNA: TGTGCCAGCGCGACCGGGACAGGGATCGGCGAGCAGTACTTC.

V gene TRBV27 combines with J gene TRBJ2-7, with unresolved D. The CDR3 has 13 amino acids. Germline V gene sequence: CDR1 MNHEY, CDR2 SMNVEV (reference sequence). The ends were cut back, 5 bases at V and 2 bases at J, with 10 bases in the middle. CDR3 DNA sequence: TGTGCCAGCAGTCAAACCTTTGCCTACGAGCAGTACTTC. Its translation: CASSQTFAYEQYF.

The rearrangement joins TRBV3-1 (or the pseudogene TRBV3-2) to TRBJ2-2, with D perhaps given as TRBD1 or TRBD2 (5 bases each). The V end lost 6 bases, the J end lost 5 bases, and 22 bases lay between the germline ends. This CDR3 spans 17 amino acids. Germline V CDR1 and CDR2: LGHDT, YNNKEL (reference sequence). The CDR3 sequence is CASRPLPGRQGTGELFF. The DNA of the CDR3 is TGTGCCAGCAGACCCCTCCCGGGACGTCAAGGAACCGGGGAGCTGTTTTTT.

The rearrangement uses TRBV21-1 and TRBJ1-1. TRBV21-1 is an annotated pseudogene. The CDR3 covers 16 residues. CDR3 bases: TGTGCCAGCAGCAAAGTCGGGGGGCGCCCGGACACTGAAGCTTTCTTT. As protein: CASSKVGGRPDTEAFF.

The chain employs TRBV29-1 and TRBJ1-2; 8 nucleotides align to TRBD1. Germline CDR1 SQVTM, CDR2 ANQGSEA. V lost 6 bases and J lost 6; bases outside the gene matches: 3. The CDR3 has 11 amino acids. The CDR3 DNA reads TGCAGCGTCTACAGGGGGGATGGCTACACCTTC. Translating gives CSVYRGDGYTF.

The CDR3 region is CASSFGENQPQHF. As DNA, the CDR3 is TGTGCCAGCAGCTTCGGAGAGAACCAGCCCCAGCATTTT. The chain has TRBV5-4 and TRBJ1-5, with unresolved D. Germline loops: CDR1 SGHNT, CDR2 YYREEE (reference sequence). The ends were cut back, 2 bases at V and 7 bases at J, with 10 bases in the middle. There are 13 residues in the CDR3.